Following are 11 T cell receptor beta chains from one sample sequenced in a study of blood T cell repertoires in COVID-19. Sequencing used immunoSEQ multiplex PCR; TCRdb keeps in-frame clones, though not all of them. The table lists 150,000 or so clones, roughly 89% of them singletons. The specimen was peripheral blood. The receptors shown here come from a man aged 45-60 years with acute or convalescent COVID-19.

The chain combines TRBV7-3 with TRBJ2-1; 12 bases match TRBD2. V trimming: 5 bases; J trimming: 5 bases; junction bases outside the gene matches: 4. CDR1 is SGHTA, CDR2 FQGTGA, per germline. The CDR3 covers 15 residues. Here the CDR3 reads CASSLRTSGDNEQFF. The CDR3 DNA reads TGTGCCAGCAGCCTAAGGACTAGCGGGGACAATGAGCAGTTCTTC.

The chain is built from TRBV7-3 and TRBJ2-2, with D uncertain. The germline gives CDR1 SGHTA, CDR2 FQGTGA. Trimming removed 2 bases from V and 6 bases from J, with 19 bases in between. The CDR3 contains 17 residues. The CDR3, as DNA: TGTGCCAGCAGCTTAGAAATCGGGTCCCCCAGTTCCGGGGAGCTGTTTTTT. Protein: CASSLEIGSPSSGELFF.

The V gene is TRBV2, the J gene TRBJ1-5; a possible D gene is TRBD1 (6 bases). CDR1 is SNHLY, CDR2 FYNNEI, per germline. V gave up 5 bases and J gave up 5 bases, with 16 bases separating them. The CDR3 totals 15 residues. This chain's CDR3 is CASSTGPKGDQPQHF. The CDR3 DNA reads as TGTGCCAGCAGTACAGGGCCAAAAGGTGATCAGCCCCAGCATTTT.

The chain couples TRBV7-2 to TRBJ1-2, with unresolved D. The V end lost 5 bases, the J end lost 3 bases, and 13 bases lay between the germline ends. Germline lookup yields CDR1 SGHTA and CDR2 FQGNSA. The CDR3 extends over 14 amino acids. The CDR3 nucleotides read TGTGCCAGCAGCCCGGCAGGCAGTTACTATGGCTACACCTTC. Translated, it gives CASSPAGSYYGYTF.

This clone was observed a few times. The CDR3 nucleotides read TGCGCCAGCAGCAGCGGGATGGGGAACACTGAAGCTTTCTTT. Its protein is CASSSGMGNTEAFF. The chain carries TRBV5-1 and TRBJ1-1; D gene uncertain. V was trimmed by 4 bases and J by 1 base, leaving 11 bases between them. CDR3 size: 14 residues. Germline V gene sequence: CDR1 SGHRS, CDR2 YFSETQ.

The CDR3 loop is CSVARDTQYF. Written as DNA, the CDR3 is TGCAGCGTTGCACGGGATACGCAGTATTTT. The V gene is TRBV29-1, the J gene TRBJ2-3; D call uncertain. The CDR3 runs to 10 residues. The germline gives CDR1 SQVTM, CDR2 ANQGSEA. Trimming left V 4 bases short and J 6 bases short, with 5 bases between.

The J gene is TRBJ1-1, the V gene TRBV28, with 7 bases matching TRBD1. The CDR3 is 16 residues long. The V and J ends lost 1 base and 1 base, in that order; junction bases with no gene match: 6. Germline CDR1 reads MDHEN; CDR2 reads SYDVKM. The CDR3 protein is CASSLSTGVGNTEAFF. For the CDR3, the DNA is TGTGCCAGCAGTTTATCCACAGGGGTGGGGAACACTGAAGCTTTCTTT.

The chain couples TRBV11-2 to TRBJ2-5, with D perhaps TRBD2 (5 bases). The ends were cut back, 0 bases at V and 5 bases at J, with 13 bases in the middle. This CDR3 has 15 residues. Germline CDR1 reads SGHAT; CDR2 reads FQNNGV. The DNA for the CDR3 is TGTGCCAGCAGCTTAGATCATGCCGGGATTGAGACCCAGTACTTC. It encodes CASSLDHAGIETQYF.

This chain uses TRBV6-1 with TRBJ1-5, with 9 bases identical to TRBD1. V lost 3 bases to trimming and J lost 7 bases; unmatched junction nucleotides: 10. The CDR3 loop spans 16 amino acids. Germline lookup yields CDR1 MNHNS and CDR2 SASEGT. The CDR3 DNA is TGTGCCAGCAGTGATGACAGGGGGGCGCTGACACAGCCCCAGCATTTT. Protein product: CASSDDRGALTQPQHF.

The V call is TRBV9, the J call TRBJ1-3; tentatively, D is TRBD1 (6 bases). The V gene's germline CDR1 is SGDLS and CDR2 YYNGEE. CDR3 length: 15 residues. V was pared by 2 bases and J by 0 bases, with 9 bases between. CDR3 in amino acids: CASSVTGSSGNTIYF. In DNA, the CDR3 is TGTGCCAGCAGCGTGACAGGCAGCTCTGGAAACACCATATATTTT.

This clone was observed once. The chain links TRBV24-1 to TRBJ1-5; a possible D gene is TRBD1 (5 bases). In germline, CDR1 is KGHDR, CDR2 SFDVKD. V was shortened by 5 bases and J by 2 bases, with 9 bases between the two germline ends. This CDR3 is 14 amino acids long. The CDR3 DNA sequence: TGTGCCACCAGTGGGGGCTATGGCAATCAGCCCCAGCATTTT. Translation: CATSGGYGNQPQHF.